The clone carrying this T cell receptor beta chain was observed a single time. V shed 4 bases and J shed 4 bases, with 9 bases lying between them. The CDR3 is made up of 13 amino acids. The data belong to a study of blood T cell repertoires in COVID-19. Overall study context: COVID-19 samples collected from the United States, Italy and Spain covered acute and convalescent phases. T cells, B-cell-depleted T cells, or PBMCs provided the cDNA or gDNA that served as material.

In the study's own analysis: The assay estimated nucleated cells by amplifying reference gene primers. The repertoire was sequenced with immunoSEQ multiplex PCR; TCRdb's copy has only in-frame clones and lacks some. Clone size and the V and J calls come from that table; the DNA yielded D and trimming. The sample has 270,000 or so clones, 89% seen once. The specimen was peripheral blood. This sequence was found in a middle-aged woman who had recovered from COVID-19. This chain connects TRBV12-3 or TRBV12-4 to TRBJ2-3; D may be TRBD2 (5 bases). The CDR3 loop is CASSWERSDTQYF. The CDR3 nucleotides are TGTGCCAGCAGTTGGGAGCGGTCAGATACGCAGTATTTT.